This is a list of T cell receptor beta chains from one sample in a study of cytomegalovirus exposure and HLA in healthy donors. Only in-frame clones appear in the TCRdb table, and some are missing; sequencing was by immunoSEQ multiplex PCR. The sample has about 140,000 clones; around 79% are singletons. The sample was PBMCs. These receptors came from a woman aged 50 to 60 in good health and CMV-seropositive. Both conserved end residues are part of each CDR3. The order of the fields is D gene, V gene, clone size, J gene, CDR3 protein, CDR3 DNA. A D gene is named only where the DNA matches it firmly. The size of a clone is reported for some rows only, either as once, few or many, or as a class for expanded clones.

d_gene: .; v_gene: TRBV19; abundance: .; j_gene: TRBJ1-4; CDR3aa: CASSLMTAGGEKLFF; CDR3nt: TGTGCCAGTAGCCTAATGACAGCTGGGGGGGAAAAACTGTTTTTT
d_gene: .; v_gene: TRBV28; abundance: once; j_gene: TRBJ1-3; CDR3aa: CASSLTAGGNTIYF; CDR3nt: TGTGCCAGCAGTTTGACAGCCGGAGGAAACACCATATATTTT
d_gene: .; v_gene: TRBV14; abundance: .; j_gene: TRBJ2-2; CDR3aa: CASSWGQGAAGAGELFF; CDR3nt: TGTGCCAGCAGCTGGGGGCAGGGAGCAGCAGGGGCCGGGGAGCTGTTTTTT
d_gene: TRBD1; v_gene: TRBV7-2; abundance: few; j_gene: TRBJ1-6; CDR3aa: CASSLKGQGNSPLHF; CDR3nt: TGTGCCAGCAGCCTAAAGGGACAGGGTAATTCACCCCTCCACTTT
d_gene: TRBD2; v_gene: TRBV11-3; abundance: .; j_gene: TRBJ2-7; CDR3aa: CASSFMGGNYEQYF; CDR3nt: TGTGCCAGCAGTTTCATGGGGGGGAACTACGAGCAGTACTTC
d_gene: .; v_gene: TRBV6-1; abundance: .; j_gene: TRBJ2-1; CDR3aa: CASSVGGQTYNEQFF; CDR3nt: TGTGCCAGCTCGGTCGGGGGACAGACTTACAATGAGCAGTTCTTC
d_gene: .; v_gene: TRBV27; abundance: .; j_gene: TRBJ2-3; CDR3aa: CASRSRGGDTQYF; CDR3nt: TGTGCCAGCAGAAGCAGGGGCGGAGATACGCAGTATTTT
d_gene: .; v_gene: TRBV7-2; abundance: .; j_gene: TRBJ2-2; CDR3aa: CASSLAGGANTGELFF; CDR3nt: TGTGCCAGCAGCTTAGCGGGGGGTGCGAACACCGGGGAGCTGTTTTTT
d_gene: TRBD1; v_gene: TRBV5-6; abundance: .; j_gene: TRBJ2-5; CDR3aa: CASSLKTGGETQYF; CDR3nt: TGTGCCAGCAGCTTAAAAACAGGGGGAGAGACCCAGTACTTC
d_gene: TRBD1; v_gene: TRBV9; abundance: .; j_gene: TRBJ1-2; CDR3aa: CASSAQTGHGGYTF; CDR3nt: TGTGCCAGCAGCGCCCAGACAGGGCACGGGGGCTACACCTTC
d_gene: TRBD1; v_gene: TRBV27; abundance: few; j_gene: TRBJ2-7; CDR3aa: CASSLDRDRGEQYF; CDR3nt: TGTGCCAGCAGTTTGGACCGGGACAGGGGCGAGCAGTACTTC
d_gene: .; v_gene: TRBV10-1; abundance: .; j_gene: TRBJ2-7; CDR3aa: CASSAEKGRGSYEQYF; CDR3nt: TGCGCCAGCAGCGCAGAGAAGGGAAGAGGGTCCTACGAGCAGTACTTC
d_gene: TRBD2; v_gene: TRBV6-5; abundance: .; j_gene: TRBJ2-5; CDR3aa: CASRGSGGGETQYF; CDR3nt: TGTGCCAGCAGGGGTAGCGGGGGCGGGGAGACCCAGTACTTC
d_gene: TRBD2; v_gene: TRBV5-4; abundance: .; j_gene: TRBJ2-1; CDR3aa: CASSFPSWRGGPDEQFF; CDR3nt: TGTGCCAGCAGCTTCCCGAGCTGGCGGGGGGGCCCCGATGAGCAGTTCTTC
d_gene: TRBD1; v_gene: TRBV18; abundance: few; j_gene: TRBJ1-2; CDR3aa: CASSPHLGGADTF; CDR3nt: TGTGCCAGCTCCCCGCACCTAGGGGGCGCGGACACCTTC
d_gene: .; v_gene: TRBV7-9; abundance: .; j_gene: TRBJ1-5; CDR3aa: CASSLAEDPVGYSNQPQHF; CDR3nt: TGTGCCAGCAGCTTAGCGGAGGACCCGGTAGGGTATAGCAATCAGCCCCAGCATTTT
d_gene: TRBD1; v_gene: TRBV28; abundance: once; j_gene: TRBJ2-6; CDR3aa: CASRGQGEAGANVLTF; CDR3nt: TGTGCCAGCAGGGGACAGGGGGAGGCTGGGGCCAACGTCCTGACTTTC
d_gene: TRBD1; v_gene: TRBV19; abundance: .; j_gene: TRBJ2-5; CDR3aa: CASSITGGQETQYF; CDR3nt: TGTGCCAGTAGTATAACAGGGGGCCAAGAGACCCAGTACTTC
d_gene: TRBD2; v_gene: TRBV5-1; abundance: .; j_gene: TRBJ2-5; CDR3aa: CASSSSGGYQETQYF; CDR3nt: TGCGCCAGCAGCTCTAGCGGGGGGTACCAAGAGACCCAGTACTTC
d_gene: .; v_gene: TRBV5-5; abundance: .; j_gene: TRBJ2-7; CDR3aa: CATSYGYEQYF; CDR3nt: TGTGCCACATCCTACGGTTACGAGCAGTACTTC